The clone carrying this TCR beta chain was found many times. Its antigen is unidentified. This specimen comes from a study of early T cells in non-severe SARS-CoV-2 infection. Study in general: Unpaired chains resulted from sequencing bulk RNA of unsorted whole blood.

After removal of 6 bases from V and 4 bases from J, the junction contained 14 bases not matched to a gene. The CDR3 length is 16 residues. Germline V gene lookup returns CDR1 WSHSY and CDR2 SAAADI. Study results and caveats: VDJdb matches were skewed toward anti-spike CD8 T cell responses.

The library protocol tagged individual cDNA molecules with unique molecular identifiers. TCRdb ran MiXCR on the 5' RACE reads and lists one entry per CDR3 protein. The sample records some 18,000 distinct CDR3 sequences, roughly 6.1% being singletons. The sequencing input was whole blood. The origin of this receptor is an adult who was a healthcare worker with PCR-confirmed SARS-CoV-2 infection or an uninfected control (not recorded which). The chain carries TRBV10-2 and TRBJ1-1; 7 bases line up with TRBD1. The CDR3 nucleotides are TGCGCCAGCAGGCCGCTGACAGGGAGAGTTAGCACTGAAGCTTTCTTT. This translates into CASRPLTGRVSTEAFF.